The T cell receptor (beta chain) under discussion was sequenced for a study of human T cells and chemical hapten exposure. Germline assignment: CDR1 MNHEY and CDR2 SVGAGI. V shed 0 bases, J shed 8 bases, and the junction held 6 bases outside the gene matches. The CDR3 is 16 amino acids. Each CDR3 protein is one row after TCRdb ran MiXCR on the RACE reads. The sample has around 190,000 distinct CDR3 sequences, about a fifth seen once; the top ten hold approximately 6.7%. Study findings and constraints: After DPC sensitization, TCRs above 1 in 1000 frequency showed no change. Higher patch test scores went with higher counts of PT1 expanded TCRs.

The table lists this clonotype with a few counts. The antigen is unknown. The time point here: patch test 1, 2 weeks after DPC sensitization. Treatment reported: therapeutic diphenylcyclopropenone sensitization with weekly scalp DPC. The chain joins TRBV6-5 to TRBJ2-1; TRBD2 matches at 11 bases. This specimen consisted of whole blood, obtained in connection with sensitization to the hapten diphenylcyclopropenone (DPC). The receptor's source is a woman aged 45-59 years with alopecia areata. Some clones in this sample may be carry-over from other donors' samples. CDR3 sequence reads: CASSYSSLAGVDEQFF. DNA for the CDR3: TGTGCCAGCAGTTACTCTTCACTAGCGGGAGTGGATGAGCAGTTCTTC.